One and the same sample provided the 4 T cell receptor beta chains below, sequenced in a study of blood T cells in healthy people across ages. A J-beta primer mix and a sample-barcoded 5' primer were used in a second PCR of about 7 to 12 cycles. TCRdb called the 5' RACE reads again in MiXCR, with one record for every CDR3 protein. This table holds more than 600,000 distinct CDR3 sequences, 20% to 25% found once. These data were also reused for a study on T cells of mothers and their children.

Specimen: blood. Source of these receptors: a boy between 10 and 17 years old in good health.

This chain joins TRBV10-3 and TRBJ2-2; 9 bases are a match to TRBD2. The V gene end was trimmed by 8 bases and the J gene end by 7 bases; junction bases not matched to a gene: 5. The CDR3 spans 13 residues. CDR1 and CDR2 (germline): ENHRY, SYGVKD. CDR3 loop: CAILAGSGGELFF. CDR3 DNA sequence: TGTGCCATCCTAGCGGGGTCCGGCGGGGAGCTGTTTTTT.

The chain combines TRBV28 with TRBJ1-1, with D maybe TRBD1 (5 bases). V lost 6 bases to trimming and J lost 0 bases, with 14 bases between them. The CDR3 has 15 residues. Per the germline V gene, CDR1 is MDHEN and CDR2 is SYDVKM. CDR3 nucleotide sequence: TGTGCCAGCAGACCCTCGGGGGATTTGAACACTGAAGCTTTCTTT. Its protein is CASRPSGDLNTEAFF.

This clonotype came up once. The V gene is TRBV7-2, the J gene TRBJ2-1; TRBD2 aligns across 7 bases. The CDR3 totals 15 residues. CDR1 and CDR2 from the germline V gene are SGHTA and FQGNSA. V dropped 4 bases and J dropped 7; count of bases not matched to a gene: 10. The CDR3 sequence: CASSSMGEGRNEQFF. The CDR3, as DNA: TGTGCCAGCAGCTCCATGGGGGAGGGCCGGAATGAGCAGTTCTTC.

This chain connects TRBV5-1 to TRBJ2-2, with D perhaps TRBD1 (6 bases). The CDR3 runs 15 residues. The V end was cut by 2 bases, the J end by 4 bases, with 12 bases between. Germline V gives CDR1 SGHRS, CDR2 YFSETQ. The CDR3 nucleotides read TGCGCCAGCAGCTTCACGGGACAATTCACCGGGGAGCTGTTTTTT. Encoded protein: CASSFTGQFTGELFF.